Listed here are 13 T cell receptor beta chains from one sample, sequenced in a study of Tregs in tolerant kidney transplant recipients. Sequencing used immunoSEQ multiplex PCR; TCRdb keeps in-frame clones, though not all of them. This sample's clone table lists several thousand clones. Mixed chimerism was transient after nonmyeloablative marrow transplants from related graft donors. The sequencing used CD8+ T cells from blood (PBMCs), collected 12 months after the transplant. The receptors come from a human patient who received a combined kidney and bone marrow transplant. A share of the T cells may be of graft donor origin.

CDR3 DNA, as far as it was read: TGTGCCTGGAGTGTAAGTAGCGGCTCCTACGAG. It is translated as CAWSVSSGSYE. The full-length CDR3 reads as CAWSVSSGSYEQYF. V and J are TRBV30 and TRBJ2-7; the D gene is possibly TRBD2 (6 bases). With the read ending 3 residues before the CDR3 end, the germline J gene is used to fill in that end. Trimming shortened V by 0 bases and J by 0 bases, and 9 bases separated the two germline ends. There are 14 residues in the CDR3. Per germline, CDR1 GTSNPN and CDR2 SVGIG (reference sequence).

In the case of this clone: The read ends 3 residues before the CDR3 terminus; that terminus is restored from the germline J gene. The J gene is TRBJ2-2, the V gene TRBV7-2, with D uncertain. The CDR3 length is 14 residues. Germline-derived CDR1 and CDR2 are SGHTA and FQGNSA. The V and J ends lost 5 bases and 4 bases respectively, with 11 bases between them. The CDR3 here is CASSPIPRTGELFF. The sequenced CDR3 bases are TGTGCCAGCAGCCCTATACCTCGCACCGGGGAG.

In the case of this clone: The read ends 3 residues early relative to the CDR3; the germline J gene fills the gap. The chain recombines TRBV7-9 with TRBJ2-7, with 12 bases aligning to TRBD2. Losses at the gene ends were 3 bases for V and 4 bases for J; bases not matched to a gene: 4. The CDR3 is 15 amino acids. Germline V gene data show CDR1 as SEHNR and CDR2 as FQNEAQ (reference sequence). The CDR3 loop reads CASSFGLAGWYEQYF. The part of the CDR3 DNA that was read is TGTGCCAGCAGCTTCGGACTAGCGGGATGGTACGAG.

The CDR3 bases that were read are TGTGCCAGCAGTAACCCTCTAGCGGGAGACAATGAG. Amino acids: CASSNPLAGDNE. The entire CDR3 protein reads CASSNPLAGDNEQFF. V is TRBV28 and J is TRBJ2-1, with TRBD2 identical over 10 bases. Coverage ceases 3 residues before the CDR3 finishes, and the germline J gene fills in the end. V lost 5 bases to trimming and J lost 5 bases; unmatched junction nucleotides: 6. CDR1 and CDR2 (germline): MDHEN, SYDVKM. The CDR3 covers 15 residues. Filled out from reference TRBV28 and TRBJ2-1, the complete variable domain reads DVKVTQSSRYLVKRTGEKVFLECVQDMDHENMFWYRQDPGLGLRLIYFSYDVKMKEKGDIPEGYSVSREKKERFSLILESASTNQTSMYLCASSNPLAGDNEQFFGPGTRLTVL.

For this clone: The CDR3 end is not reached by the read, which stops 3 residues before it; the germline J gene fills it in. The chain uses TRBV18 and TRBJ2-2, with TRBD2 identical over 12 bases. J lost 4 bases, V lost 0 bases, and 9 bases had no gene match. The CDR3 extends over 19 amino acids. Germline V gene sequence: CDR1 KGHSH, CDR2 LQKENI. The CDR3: CASSPPFGTSGHITGELFF. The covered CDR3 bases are TGTGCCAGCTCACCACCATTTGGGACTAGCGGGCACATCACCGGGGAG.

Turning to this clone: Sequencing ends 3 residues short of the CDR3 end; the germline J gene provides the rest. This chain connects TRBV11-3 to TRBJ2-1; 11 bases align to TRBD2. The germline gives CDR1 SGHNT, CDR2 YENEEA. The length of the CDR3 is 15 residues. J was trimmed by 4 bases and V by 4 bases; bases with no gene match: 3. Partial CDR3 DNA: TGTGCCAGCAGCTCCCGGACTAGCGGGTACAATGAG. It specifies CASSSRTSGYNE. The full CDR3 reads CASSSRTSGYNEQFF.

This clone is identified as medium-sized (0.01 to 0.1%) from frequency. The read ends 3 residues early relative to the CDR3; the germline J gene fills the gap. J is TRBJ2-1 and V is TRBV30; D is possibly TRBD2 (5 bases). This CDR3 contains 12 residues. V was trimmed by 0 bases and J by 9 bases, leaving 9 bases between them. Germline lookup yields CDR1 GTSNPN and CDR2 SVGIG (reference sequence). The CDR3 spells CAWSVLVAEQFF. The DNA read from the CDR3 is TGTGCCTGGAGTGTACTAGTTGCTGAG.

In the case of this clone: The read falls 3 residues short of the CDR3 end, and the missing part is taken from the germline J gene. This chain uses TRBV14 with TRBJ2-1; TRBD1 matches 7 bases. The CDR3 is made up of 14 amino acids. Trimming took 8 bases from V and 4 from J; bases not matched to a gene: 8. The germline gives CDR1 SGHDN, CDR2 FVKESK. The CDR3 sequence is CASRDSWEYNEQFF. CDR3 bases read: TGTGCCAGCCGGGACAGTTGGGAATACAATGAG.

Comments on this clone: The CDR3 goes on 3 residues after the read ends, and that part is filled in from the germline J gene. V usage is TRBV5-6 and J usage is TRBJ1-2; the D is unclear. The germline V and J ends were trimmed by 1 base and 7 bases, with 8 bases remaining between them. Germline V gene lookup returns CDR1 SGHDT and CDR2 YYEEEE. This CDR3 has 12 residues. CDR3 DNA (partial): TGTGCCAGCAGCTTGTCTCAGGTTGGC. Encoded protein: CASSLSQVG. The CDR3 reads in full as CASSLSQVGYTF.

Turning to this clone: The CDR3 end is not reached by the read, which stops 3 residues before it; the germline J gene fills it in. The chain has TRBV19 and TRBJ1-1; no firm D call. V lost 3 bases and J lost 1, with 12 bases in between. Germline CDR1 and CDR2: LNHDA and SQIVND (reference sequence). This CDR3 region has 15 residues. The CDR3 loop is CASSIRRVGNTEAFF. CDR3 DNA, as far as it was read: TGTGCCAGTAGTATTAGGCGGGTCGGGAACACTGAA.

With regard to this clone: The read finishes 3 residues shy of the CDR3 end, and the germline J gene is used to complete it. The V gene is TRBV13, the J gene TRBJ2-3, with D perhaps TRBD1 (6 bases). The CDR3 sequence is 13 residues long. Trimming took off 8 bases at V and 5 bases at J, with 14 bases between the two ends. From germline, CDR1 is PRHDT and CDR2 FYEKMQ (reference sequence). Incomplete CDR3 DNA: TGTGCCAGCGGAACAGGGCTGCAAGATACG. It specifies CASGTGLQDT. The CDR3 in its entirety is CASGTGLQDTQYF.

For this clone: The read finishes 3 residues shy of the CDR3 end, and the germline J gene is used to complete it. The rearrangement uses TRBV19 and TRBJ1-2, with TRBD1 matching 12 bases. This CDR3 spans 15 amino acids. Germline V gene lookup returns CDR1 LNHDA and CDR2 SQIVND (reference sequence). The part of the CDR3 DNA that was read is TGTGCCAGTAACATCATGGTGGGACAGGGGGCCGGC. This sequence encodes CASNIMVGQGAG. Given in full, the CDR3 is CASNIMVGQGAGYTF.

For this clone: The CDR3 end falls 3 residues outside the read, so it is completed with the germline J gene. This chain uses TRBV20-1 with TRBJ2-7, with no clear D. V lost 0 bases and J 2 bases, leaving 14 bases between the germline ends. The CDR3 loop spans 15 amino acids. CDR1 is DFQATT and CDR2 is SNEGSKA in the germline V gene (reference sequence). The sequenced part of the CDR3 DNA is TGCAGTGCTAGAGACCTGGAGCTAGTCCCCTACGAG. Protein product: CSARDLELVPYE. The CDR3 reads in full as CSARDLELVPYEQYF.